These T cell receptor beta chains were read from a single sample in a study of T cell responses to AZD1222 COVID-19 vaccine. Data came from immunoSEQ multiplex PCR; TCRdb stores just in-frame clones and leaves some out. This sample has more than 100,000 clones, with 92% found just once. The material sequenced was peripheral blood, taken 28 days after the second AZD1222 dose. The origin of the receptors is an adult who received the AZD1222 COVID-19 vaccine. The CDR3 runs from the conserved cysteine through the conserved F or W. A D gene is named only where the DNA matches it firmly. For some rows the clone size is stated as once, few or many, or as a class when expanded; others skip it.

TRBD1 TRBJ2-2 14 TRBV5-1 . CASSPQGKSGELFF TGCGCCAGCAGCCCACAGGGGAAATCCGGGGAGCTGTTTTTT
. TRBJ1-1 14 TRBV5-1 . CASSFLQEDTEAFF TGCGCCAGCAGCTTTTTACAGGAGGACACTGAAGCTTTCTTT
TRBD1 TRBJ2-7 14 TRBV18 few CASSHRDRGYEQYF TGTGCCAGCTCACACCGGGACAGGGGTTACGAGCAGTACTTC
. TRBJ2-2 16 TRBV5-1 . CASSSIGGGIAGELFF TGCGCCAGCAGCAGCATAGGAGGAGGTATTGCCGGGGAGCTGTTTTTT
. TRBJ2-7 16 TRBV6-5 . CASSYRTSMGLYEQYF TGTGCCAGCAGTTACCGTACAAGCATGGGGCTTTACGAGCAGTACTTC
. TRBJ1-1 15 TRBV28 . CASSIQGRRDTEAFF TGTGCCAGCAGTATACAGGGCAGGAGGGACACTGAAGCTTTCTTT
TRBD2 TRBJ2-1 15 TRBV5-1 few CASSLAGESANEQFF TGCGCCAGCAGCTTAGCGGGGGAAAGCGCCAATGAGCAGTTCTTC
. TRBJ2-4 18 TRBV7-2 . CASSLRLGRDHAKNIQYF TGTGCCAGCAGCTTAAGGCTGGGGCGGGACCACGCCAAAAACATTCAGTACTTC
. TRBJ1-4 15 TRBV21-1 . CASSVYGMGDEKLFF TGTGCCAGCAGTGTCTATGGGATGGGTGATGAAAAACTGTTTTTT
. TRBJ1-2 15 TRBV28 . CASSLGRGSGYGYTF TGTGCCAGCAGTTTAGGCAGGGGCTCCGGCTATGGCTACACCTTC
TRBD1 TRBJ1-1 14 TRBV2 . CASRVDRANTEAFF TGTGCCAGCAGAGTTGACAGGGCAAACACTGAAGCTTTCTTT
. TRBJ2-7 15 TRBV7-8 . CASSHRVGGPGEQYF TGTGCCAGCAGCCACCGTGTTGGGGGGCCGGGAGAGCAGTACTTC
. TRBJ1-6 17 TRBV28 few CASSSRRGGSYNSPLHF TGTGCCAGCAGTTCCCGGAGAGGGGGCTCCTATAATTCACCCCTCCACTTT
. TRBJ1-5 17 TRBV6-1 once CASSDERYRASNQPQHF TGTGCCAGCAGTGATGAACGTTACAGGGCGAGCAATCAGCCCCAGCATTTT
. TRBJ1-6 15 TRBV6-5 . CASGYRDGNNSPLHF TGTGCCAGCGGATACCGGGACGGTAATAATTCACCCCTCCACTTT
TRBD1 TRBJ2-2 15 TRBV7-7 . CASSLTGGETGELFF TGTGCTAGCAGCCTCACAGGGGGCGAGACCGGGGAGCTGTTTTTT